One and the same sample provided the 27 T cell receptor beta chains below, sequenced in a study of T cells in Graves' hyperthyroidism and ophthalmopathy. TCR beta CDR3 regions were amplified from RNA transcripts. TCR CDR3 underwent first-round RT-PCR with the HTBI primer set. A single record per CDR3 protein comes from TCRdb applying MiXCR to the multiplex PCR reads. The sample lists under 450,000 distinct CDR3 sequences, about a sixth occurring once. Sequenced input: blood. These receptors were obtained from a woman in her twenties or thirties with Graves' hyperthyroidism that later progressed to Graves' ophthalmopathy.

This clonotype was detected ten times or more. The chain is built from TRBV27 and TRBJ2-3; TRBD1 might be the D (7 bases). The CDR3 covers 16 residues. The V end lost 2 bases, the J end lost 5 bases, and 17 bases lay between the germline ends. Looked up from germline, CDR1 is MNHEY and CDR2 is SMNVEV (reference sequence). Here the CDR3 DNA reads TGTGCCAGCAGTTTACTGACAGGGACGGGGGAAGATACGCAGTATTTT. This gives the protein CASSLLTGTGEDTQYF.

This clonotype was seen repeatedly, ten times or more. The chain couples TRBV7-9 to TRBJ1-5; the match to TRBD1 covers 7 bases. The CDR3 totals 15 residues. V lost 4 bases to trimming and J lost 2 bases; unmatched junction nucleotides: 5. From germline, CDR1 is SEHNR and CDR2 FQNEAQ (reference sequence). The CDR3 nucleotides read TGTGCCAGCAGCTCGACAGGGTCGGGCAATCAGCCCCAGCATTTT. Amino acids: CASSSTGSGNQPQHF.

This chain connects TRBV2 to TRBJ2-1, with TRBD2 identical over 14 bases. The J segment lost 4 bases and the V segment lost 7 bases, leaving 3 bases of the junction unmatched. Germline values: CDR1 SNHLY, CDR2 FYNNEI. The CDR3 has 15 amino acids. CDR3 region: CASMRTSGGYNEQFF. CDR3 in DNA: TGTGCCAGCATGAGGACTAGCGGGGGGTACAATGAGCAGTTCTTC.

The rearrangement links TRBV7-3 to TRBJ2-1; 8 bases agree with TRBD2. Germline V gene lookup returns CDR1 SGHTA and CDR2 FQGTGA. This CDR3 has 15 residues. Unmatched junction bases numbered 10, after V lost 8 bases and J lost 4 bases. The CDR3 spells CASRKTSGGYNEQFF. CDR3 nucleotide sequence: TGTGCCAGCCGCAAAACTAGCGGAGGATACAATGAGCAGTTCTTC.

This clonotype was counted at least ten times. The chain carries TRBV7-2 and TRBJ2-5; unclear D gene. CDR3 length: 13 residues. Germline CDR1 reads SGHTA; CDR2 reads FQGNSA. V dropped 5 bases and J dropped 5 bases, with 12 bases sitting between them. This CDR3 is CASSPQVAETQYF. CDR3 DNA sequence: TGTGCCAGCAGCCCCCAGGTGGCGGAGACCCAGTACTTC.

This clonotype has a count of ten or more. The chain employs TRBV28 and TRBJ2-7, with a tentative D call TRBD2 (5 bases). The CDR3 loop spans 14 amino acids. The germline V gene encodes CDR1 MDHEN and CDR2 SYDVKM. V was pared by 3 bases and J by 6 bases, with 15 bases between. DNA for the CDR3: TGTGCCAGCAGTTTGACGGAGGAGCGCGGCGAGCAGTACTTC. Protein sequence: CASSLTEERGEQYF.

This chain uses TRBV30 with TRBJ2-1; TRBD1 aligns across 10 bases. The V and J ends lost 5 bases and 6 bases, in that order; junction bases with no gene match: 13. The CDR3 loop spans 16 amino acids. Germline loops: CDR1 GTSNPN, CDR2 SVGIG (reference sequence). The CDR3 coding sequence is TGTGCCTGGCTGATGCCGGGACAGGGGTTAGTCAATGAGCAGTTCTTC. As protein: CAWLMPGQGLVNEQFF. Filled out from reference TRBV30 and TRBJ2-1, the complete variable domain reads SQTIHQWPATLVQPVGSPLSLECTVEGTSNPNLYWYRQAAGRGLQLLFYSVGIGQISSEVPQNLSASRPQDRQFILSSKKLLLSDSGFYLCAWLMPGQGLVNEQFFGPGTRLTVL.

This clonotype showed up many times. The chain combines TRBV7-2 with TRBJ2-1; the D gene is possibly TRBD1 (6 bases). The germline V gene has CDR1 SGHTA and CDR2 FQGNSA. The CDR3 sequence is 12 residues long. V lost 0 bases, J lost 12 bases, and 9 bases lay in between. The CDR3 here is CASSLALGGQFF. The DNA for the CDR3 is TGTGCCAGCAGCTTAGCACTAGGGGGGCAGTTCTTC.

This clonotype was counted ten times or more. The chain links TRBV5-1 to TRBJ2-1; 11 bases match TRBD1. Germline V CDR1 and CDR2: SGHRS, YFSETQ. V shed 4 bases, J shed 9 bases, and the junction held 12 bases outside the gene matches. The CDR3 spans 16 residues. In DNA, the CDR3 is TGCGCCAGCAGCGTATCCGGGACAGGGGGATCGGGTGAGCAGTTCTTC. Translating it yields CASSVSGTGGSGEQFF.

This clonotype was seen ten or more times. The rearrangement uses TRBV11-3 and TRBJ2-3; no firm D call. Trimming stripped 3 bases from V and 5 bases from J, with 6 bases between. The CDR3 totals 12 residues. Germline V gene lookup returns CDR1 SGHNT and CDR2 YENEEA. In nucleotides, the CDR3 is TGTGCCAGCAGCTTCATGGAAGATACGCAGTATTTT. It is translated as CASSFMEDTQYF.

The chain joins TRBV15 to TRBJ2-2; D is unresolved. Trimming left V 0 bases short and J 8 bases short, with 16 bases between. This CDR3 is built from 16 residues. The germline V gene has CDR1 LNHNV and CDR2 YYDKDF (reference sequence). DNA for the CDR3: TGTGCCACCAGCAGAGATCGGCTACTAATGGGGGGGGAGCTGTTTTTT. It translates to CATSRDRLLMGGELFF.

In this sample, this clonotype turned up a few times. The CDR3 loop reads CAWRPSGGASYEQYF. Here the CDR3 DNA reads TGTGCCTGGAGACCTAGCGGGGGGGCCTCCTACGAGCAGTACTTC. The chain is built from TRBV30 and TRBJ2-7; TRBD2 aligns across 12 bases. V trimming: 3 bases; J trimming: 0 bases; junction bases outside the gene matches: 3. The V gene's germline CDR1 is GTSNPN and CDR2 SVGIG (reference sequence). The CDR3 sequence is 15 residues long.

The chain couples TRBV28 to TRBJ2-1; 10 nucleotides agree with TRBD1. Germline lookup yields CDR1 MDHEN and CDR2 SYDVKM. The CDR3 is 15 residues long. V shed 5 bases and J 8 bases; nucleotides not matched to a gene: 9. The CDR3 DNA reads TGTGCCAGCAGTCCCATGGGGACAGGGGCTCATGAGCAGTTCTTC. It specifies CASSPMGTGAHEQFF. Full variable domain (rest looked up from reference TRBV28 and TRBJ2-1): DVKVTQSSRYLVKRTGEKVFLECVQDMDHENMFWYRQDPGLGLRLIYFSYDVKMKEKGDIPEGYSVSREKKERFSLILESASTNQTSMYLCASSPMGTGAHEQFFGPGTRLTVL.

Ten or more counts support this clonotype. The gene calls are TRBV2 and TRBJ2-1, with 9 nucleotides matching TRBD1. CDR1 and CDR2 (germline): SNHLY, FYNNEI. The CDR3 loop spans 14 amino acids. Trimming removed 7 bases from V and 8 bases from J; junction bases left unmatched: 9. The CDR3 bases are TGTGCCAGCAAGCCTAGAGGGACAGGGTATGAGCAGTTCTTC. Protein product: CASKPRGTGYEQFF. Full variable domain (missing parts from reference TRBV2 and TRBJ2-1): EPEVTQTPSHQVTQMGQEVILRCVPISNHLYFYWYRQILGQKVEFLVSFYNNEISEKSEIFDDQFSVERPDGSNFTLKIRSTKLEDSAMYFCASKPRGTGYEQFFGPGTRLTVL.

The chain combines TRBV20-1 with TRBJ2-2, with 8 bases aligning to TRBD2. The CDR3 spans 16 residues. Germline V gene data show CDR1 as DFQATT and CDR2 as SNEGSKA (reference sequence). Unmatched junction bases numbered 8, after V lost 0 bases and J lost 5 bases. The CDR3 loop is CSARDLLAEETGELFF. The CDR3 nucleotides are TGCAGTGCTAGAGACCTACTAGCGGAGGAGACCGGGGAGCTGTTTTTT.

This clonotype turned up a few times. The rearrangement uses TRBV5-6 and TRBJ2-1; D gene uncertain. This CDR3 has 14 amino acids. Germline V gene data show CDR1 as SGHDT and CDR2 as YYEEEE. Trimming cost V 0 bases and J 4 bases, with 8 bases left between them. The CDR3 DNA reads TGTGCCAGCAGCTTGGTAGGCAATTACAATGAGCAGTTCTTC. Protein sequence: CASSLVGNYNEQFF. The full variable domain, in which reference TRBV5-6 and TRBJ2-1 provide the parts outside the CDR3, is DAGVTQSPTHLIKTRGQQVTLRCSPKSGHDTVSWYQQALGQGPQFIFQYYEEEERQRGNFPDRFSGHQFPNYSSELNVNALLLGDSALYLCASSLVGNYNEQFFGPGTRLTVL.

This clonotype appeared many times. The V call is TRBV7-9, the J call TRBJ2-6; D is perhaps TRBD1 (5 bases). Trimming pared 3 bases from V and 2 bases from J, leaving 8 bases between. Germline V gene lookup returns CDR1 SEHNR and CDR2 FQNEAQ (reference sequence). The CDR3 is made up of 15 amino acids. The CDR3 spells CASSFEGAGANVLTF. The CDR3 nucleotides read TGTGCCAGCAGCTTCGAAGGGGCTGGGGCCAACGTCCTGACTTTC.

The rearrangement uses TRBV20-1 and TRBJ1-1; D is uncertain. Germline CDR1 is DFQATT and CDR2 is SNEGSKA (reference sequence). This CDR3 contains 14 residues. Trimming stripped 0 bases from V and 1 base from J, with 9 bases between. The CDR3 nucleotides read TGCAGTGCTAGAGATAAAGCGGCGAACACTGAAGCTTTCTTT. It codes for CSARDKAANTEAFF.

This rearrangement joins TRBV20-1 to TRBJ2-5; weak D call: TRBD1 (5 bases). CDR1 and CDR2 from the germline V gene are DFQATT and SNEGSKA (reference sequence). The V end was cut by 6 bases, the J end by 2 bases, with 19 bases between. The CDR3 loop spans 15 amino acids. The CDR3, as DNA: TGCAGTGCCCACCCCCCCTTAGGGGAACAAGAGACCCAGTACTTC. Protein: CSAHPPLGEQETQYF.

This clonotype has at least ten counts. CDR3 DNA sequence: TGTGCCAGCAGTTATTTGCCGCAAGAGACCCAGTACTTC. This gives the protein CASSYLPQETQYF. This chain links TRBV6-2 or TRBV6-3 with TRBJ2-5; D unclear. The germline CDR1 and CDR2 sequences are MNHEY and SVGEGT. V was shortened by 3 bases and J by 2 bases, with 7 bases between the two germline ends. The CDR3 runs to 13 residues.

This clonotype was seen ten or more times. V gene TRBV7-9 combines with J gene TRBJ2-1, with 14 bases lining up with TRBD2. V dropped 5 bases and J dropped 1; count of bases not matched to a gene: 10. Germline values: CDR1 SEHNR, CDR2 FQNEAQ (reference sequence). The CDR3 is made up of 19 amino acids. DNA of the CDR3: TGTGCCAGCAGCCAAACCGGGGGGACTAGCGGGGGATCCTACAATGAGCAGTTCTTC. It specifies CASSQTGGTSGGSYNEQFF.

This clonotype occurred a few times. The chain has TRBV28 and TRBJ1-2; D remains unclear. Germline CDR1 and CDR2: MDHEN and SYDVKM. Trimming cost V 5 bases and J 5 bases, with 12 bases left between them. This CDR3 is 13 amino acids long. The DNA of the CDR3 is TGTGCCAGCAGTGAGGGTGAGGCTTATGGCTACACCTTC. Protein product: CASSEGEAYGYTF.

The chain employs TRBV6-2 or TRBV6-3 and TRBJ2-5, with 9 nucleotides matching TRBD1. J was trimmed by 5 bases and V by 5 bases; bases with no gene match: 6. This CDR3 comprises 14 residues. Germline values: CDR1 MNHEY, CDR2 SVGEGT. For the CDR3, the DNA is TGTGCCAGCAGTGGGGGGACAGGGCGGGAGACCCAGTACTTC. It specifies CASSGGTGRETQYF.

This clonotype was counted at least ten times. The V call is TRBV27, the J call TRBJ2-3; TRBD2 matches at 11 bases. The CDR3 is 17 residues long. CDR1 and CDR2 from the germline V gene are MNHEY and SMNVEV (reference sequence). Unmatched junction bases numbered 8, after V lost 0 bases and J lost 6 bases. CDR3 loop: CASSLSFSASGGDTQYF. The CDR3 coding sequence is TGTGCCAGCAGTTTATCGTTCTCGGCTAGCGGGGGGGATACGCAGTATTTT.

V gene TRBV4-1 combines with J gene TRBJ1-2, with D unclear. The CDR3 totals 16 residues. Trimming cost V 4 bases and J 2 bases, with 17 bases left between them. Germline V CDR1 and CDR2: MGHRA, YSYEKL. The CDR3 region is CASSPEPVVHNYGYTF. Here the CDR3 DNA reads TGCGCCAGCAGCCCCGAACCCGTCGTACACAACTATGGCTACACCTTC.

CDR3 bases: TGTGCCAGTAGTAAACATCCGGGACAGGGGGCCGACATTCAGTACTTC. The encoded protein is CASSKHPGQGADIQYF. The chain carries TRBV19 and TRBJ2-4; 12 bases line up with TRBD1. Germline assignment: CDR1 LNHDA and CDR2 SQIVND (reference sequence). The ends lost 4 bases at V and 8 bases at J; junction bases unmatched: 9. The CDR3 length is 16 residues.

The gene calls are TRBV6-1 and TRBJ2-7, with TRBD1 identical over 8 bases. The germline CDR1 and CDR2 sequences are MNHNS and SASEGT. Losses at the gene ends were 5 bases for V and 3 bases for J; bases not matched to a gene: 9. The CDR3 is 15 residues long. Here the CDR3 reads CASSSIGQGVYEQYF. CDR3 in DNA: TGTGCCAGCAGTTCGATCGGACAGGGAGTCTACGAGCAGTACTTC.